This T cell receptor (beta chain) emerged from a study of human T cells and chemical hapten exposure. Whole-study context: Per-sample TCR yield variation was attributed mainly to small pooled library volume differences.

As to time point: patch test 1, 2 weeks after DPC sensitization. Treatment noted: therapeutic diphenylcyclopropenone sensitization with weekly scalp DPC. Phlebotomy was performed prior to application of every patch test. The CDR3 consists of 15 residues. The J segment lost 0 bases and the V segment lost 3 bases, leaving 3 bases of the junction unmatched. Germline CDR1 reads SGHKS; CDR2 reads YYEKEE (reference sequence). This clonotype was seen at least ten times. What it recognizes is unknown. Study-wide results and caveats: Against controls, expanded TCRs gave rise to significantly more large CDR3 similarity clusters.

In the original analysis: Individual samples carried between about 23,224 and 700,000 TCRs, with 80,000 to 100,000 as the median. TCRdb recomputed calls from the RACE reads with MiXCR, one row per CDR3 protein. The V and J calls shown here were made by TCRdb, not taken from the authors' results. This repertoire shows roughly 360,000 distinct CDR3 sequences, roughly 4.8% found once; its top ten account for 2% to 2.5%. Sequencing was performed on whole blood, taken in connection with sensitization to the hapten diphenylcyclopropenone (DPC). The sequence came from a woman between 50 and 59 years old with alopecia areata. Some clones in this sample may be carry-over from other donors' samples. The chain carries TRBV5-5 and TRBJ1-3, with 7 nucleotides matching TRBD1. The CDR3 spells CASSSRQGSGNTIYF. The CDR3 nucleotides are TGTGCCAGCAGCTCCAGACAGGGCTCTGGAAACACCATATATTTT.